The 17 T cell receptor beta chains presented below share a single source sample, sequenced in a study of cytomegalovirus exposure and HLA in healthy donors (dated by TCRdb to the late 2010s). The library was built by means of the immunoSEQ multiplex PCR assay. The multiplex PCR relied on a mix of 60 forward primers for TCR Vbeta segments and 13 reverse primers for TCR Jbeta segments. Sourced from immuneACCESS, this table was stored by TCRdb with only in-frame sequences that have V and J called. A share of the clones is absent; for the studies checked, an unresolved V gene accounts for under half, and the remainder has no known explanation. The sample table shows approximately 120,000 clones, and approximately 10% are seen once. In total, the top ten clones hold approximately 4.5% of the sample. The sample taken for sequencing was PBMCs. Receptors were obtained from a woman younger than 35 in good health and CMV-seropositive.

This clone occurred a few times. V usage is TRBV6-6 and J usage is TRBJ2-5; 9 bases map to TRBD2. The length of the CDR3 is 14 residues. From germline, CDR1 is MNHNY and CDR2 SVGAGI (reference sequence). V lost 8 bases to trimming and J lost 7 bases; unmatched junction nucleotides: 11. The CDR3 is CASGWEREVGTQYF. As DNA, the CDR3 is TGTGCCAGCGGGTGGGAGCGGGAGGTTGGGACCCAGTACTTC.

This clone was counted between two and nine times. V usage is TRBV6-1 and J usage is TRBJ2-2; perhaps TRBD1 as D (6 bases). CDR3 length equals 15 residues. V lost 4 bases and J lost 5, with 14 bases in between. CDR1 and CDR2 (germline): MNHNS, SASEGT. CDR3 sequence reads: CASSGRTVGTGELFF. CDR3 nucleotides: TGTGCCAGCAGTGGCCGGACAGTGGGGACCGGGGAGCTGTTTTTT.

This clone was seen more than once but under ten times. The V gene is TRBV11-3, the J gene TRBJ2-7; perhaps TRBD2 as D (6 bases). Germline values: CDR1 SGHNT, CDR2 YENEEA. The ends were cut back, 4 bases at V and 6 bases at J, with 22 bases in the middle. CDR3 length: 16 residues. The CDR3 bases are TGTGCCAGCAGCTCAGACCCCTCGGAGGGTAGGGGCGAGCAGTACTTC. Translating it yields CASSSDPSEGRGEQYF.

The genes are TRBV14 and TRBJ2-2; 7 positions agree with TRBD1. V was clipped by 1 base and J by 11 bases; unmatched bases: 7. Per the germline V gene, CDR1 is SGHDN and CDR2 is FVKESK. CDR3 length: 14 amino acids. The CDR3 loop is CASSQVTGSGELFF. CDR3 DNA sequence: TGTGCCAGCAGCCAAGTGACAGGGTCGGGCGAGCTGTTTTTT. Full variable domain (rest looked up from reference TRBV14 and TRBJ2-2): EAGVTQFPSHSVIEKGQTVTLRCDPISGHDNLYWYRRVMGKEIKFLLHFVKESKQDESGMPNNRFLAERTGGTYSTLKVQPAELEDSGVYFCASSQVTGSGELFFGEGSRLTVL.

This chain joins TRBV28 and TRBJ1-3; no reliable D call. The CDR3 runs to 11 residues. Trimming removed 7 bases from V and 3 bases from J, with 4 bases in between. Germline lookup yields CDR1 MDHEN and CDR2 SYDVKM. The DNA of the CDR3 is TGTGCCAGCAACAATGGAAACACCATATATTTT. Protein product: CASNNGNTIYF.

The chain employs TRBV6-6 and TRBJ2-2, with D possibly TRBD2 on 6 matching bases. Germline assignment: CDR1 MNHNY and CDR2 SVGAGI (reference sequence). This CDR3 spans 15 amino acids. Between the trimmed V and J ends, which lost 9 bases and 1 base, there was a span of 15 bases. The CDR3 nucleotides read TGTGCCAGTACGGACTTTAGCGGGAACACCGGGGAGCTGTTTTTT. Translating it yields CASTDFSGNTGELFF.

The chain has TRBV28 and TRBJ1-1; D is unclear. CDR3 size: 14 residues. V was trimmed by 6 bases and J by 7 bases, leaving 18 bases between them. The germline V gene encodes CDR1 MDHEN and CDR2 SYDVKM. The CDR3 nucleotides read TGTGCCAGCAGGTTAGAAAACACTCGACTTGAAGCTTTCTTT. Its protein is CASRLENTRLEAFF.

The CDR3 nucleotides read TGTGCCAGCAGTTACAGACTAGCGGGAGTTACCGGGGAGCTGTTTTTT. Protein product: CASSYRLAGVTGELFF. The V call is TRBV6-5, the J call TRBJ2-2, with 12 bases lining up with TRBD2. Germline CDR1 and CDR2: MNHEY and SVGAGI. The CDR3 is 16 amino acids. V shed 2 bases, J shed 5 bases, and the junction held 3 bases outside the gene matches.

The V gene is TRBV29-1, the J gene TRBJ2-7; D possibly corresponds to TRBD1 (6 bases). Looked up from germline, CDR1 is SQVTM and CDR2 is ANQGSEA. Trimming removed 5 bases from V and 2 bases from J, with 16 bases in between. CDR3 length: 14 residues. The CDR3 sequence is CSVIPRQEAYEQYF. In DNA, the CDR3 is TGCAGCGTTATCCCCCGACAGGAAGCCTACGAGCAGTACTTC.

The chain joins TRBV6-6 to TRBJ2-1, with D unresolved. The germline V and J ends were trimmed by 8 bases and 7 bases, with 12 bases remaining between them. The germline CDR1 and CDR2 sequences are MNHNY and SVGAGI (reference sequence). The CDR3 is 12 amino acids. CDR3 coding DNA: TGTGCCAGCGGTCGGTCCGGGAATGAGCAGTTCTTC. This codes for CASGRSGNEQFF.

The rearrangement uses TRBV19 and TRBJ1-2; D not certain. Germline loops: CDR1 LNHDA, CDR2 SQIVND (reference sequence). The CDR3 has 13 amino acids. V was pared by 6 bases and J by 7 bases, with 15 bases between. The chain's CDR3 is CASSLVGVSGYTF. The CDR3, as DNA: TGTGCCAGTAGCTTGGTCGGGGTTTCTGGCTACACCTTC.

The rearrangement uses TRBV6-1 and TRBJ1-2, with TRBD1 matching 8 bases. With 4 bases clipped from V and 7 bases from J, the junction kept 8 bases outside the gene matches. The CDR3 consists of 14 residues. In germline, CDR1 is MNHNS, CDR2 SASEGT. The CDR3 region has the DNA TGTGCCAGCAGTGCCCAGGGGGCGCAGGGTGGCTACACCTTC. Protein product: CASSAQGAQGGYTF.

The CDR3 reads CASSLGTRENTGELFF. Here the CDR3 DNA reads TGCGCCAGCAGCTTGGGGACTAGGGAGAACACCGGGGAGCTGTTTTTT. This chain links TRBV5-1 with TRBJ2-2; TRBD2 agrees at 7 bases. From germline, CDR1 is SGHRS and CDR2 YFSETQ. CDR3 length: 16 amino acids. The ends lost 0 bases at V and 1 base at J; junction bases unmatched: 3.

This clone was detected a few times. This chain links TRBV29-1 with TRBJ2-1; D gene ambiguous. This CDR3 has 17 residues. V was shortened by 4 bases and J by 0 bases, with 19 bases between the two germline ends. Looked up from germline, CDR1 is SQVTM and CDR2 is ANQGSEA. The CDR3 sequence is CSVGGVAAPSSYNEQFF. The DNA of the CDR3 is TGCAGCGTTGGTGGAGTCGCCGCCCCGAGCTCCTACAATGAGCAGTTCTTC.

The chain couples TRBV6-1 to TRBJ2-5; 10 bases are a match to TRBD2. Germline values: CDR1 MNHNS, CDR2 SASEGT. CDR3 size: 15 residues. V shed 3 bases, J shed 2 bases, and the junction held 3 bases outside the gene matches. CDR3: CASSEVAGGQETQYF. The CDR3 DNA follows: TGTGCCAGCAGTGAGGTAGCGGGGGGTCAAGAGACCCAGTACTTC.

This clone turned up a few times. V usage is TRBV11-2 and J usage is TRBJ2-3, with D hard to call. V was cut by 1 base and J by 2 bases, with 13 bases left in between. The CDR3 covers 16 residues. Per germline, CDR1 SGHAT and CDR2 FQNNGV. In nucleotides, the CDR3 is TGTGCCAGCAGCTTAGGTTTAGGCAGGTCCACAGATACGCAGTATTTT. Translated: CASSLGLGRSTDTQYF. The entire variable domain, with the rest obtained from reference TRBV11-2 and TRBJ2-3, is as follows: EAGVAQSPRYKIIEKRQSVAFWCNPISGHATLYWYQQILGQGPKLLIQFQNNGVVDDSQLPKDRFSAERLKGVDSTLKIQPAKLEDSAVYLCASSLGLGRSTDTQYFGPGTRLTVL.

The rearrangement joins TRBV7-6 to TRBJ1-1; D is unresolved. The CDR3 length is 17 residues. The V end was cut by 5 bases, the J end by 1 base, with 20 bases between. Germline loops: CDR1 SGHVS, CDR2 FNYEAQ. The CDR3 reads CASSLGVKAAWNTEAFF. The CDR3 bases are TGTGCCAGCAGCCTCGGAGTCAAAGCCGCATGGAACACTGAAGCTTTCTTT.